The clone carrying this T cell receptor (beta chain) showed up just a few times. The target antigen is unknown. This record comes from a study of beta chain features in type 1 diabetes. For the study at large: The patient and healthy donor groups were comparable for age, gender and cell yields. Study-wide results and limits: Type 1 diabetes patients showed a moderate but significant shortening of TCRB CDR3s in all four CD4+ subsets.

V shed 0 bases and J shed 5 bases, with 11 bases lying between them. There are 15 residues in the CDR3. The germline CDR1 and CDR2 sequences are SNHLY and FYNNEI. Sequencing targeted expressed TCRB transcripts, as all isolated RNA had been reverse transcribed. Sequencing used immunoSEQ multiplex PCR; TCRdb keeps in-frame clones, though not all of them. The sample yields roughly 51,000 clones, under 60% seen once. The clonotype originates from a woman between 40 and 55 years old with type 1 diabetes. The chain carries TRBV2 and TRBJ1-5; weak D call: TRBD1 (6 bases). The sequenced sample was Tregs from blood. CDR3 in amino acids: CASSEADTGHQPQHF. CDR3 sequence (DNA): TGTGCCAGCAGTGAAGCGGATACAGGGCATCAGCCCCAGCATTTT.